The 21 T cell receptor beta chains reported below all come from one sample, sequenced in a study of CD8 T cells in ankylosing spondylitis. Points from the study as a whole: Made up of about eight highly homologous variants, a TCR beta motif appeared characteristic of ankylosing spondylitis blood.

MiXCR, applied by TCRdb to the 5' RACE reads, yields one record per CDR3 protein. The sample carries roughly 90,000 distinct CDR3 sequences, roughly 8.5% recorded once. For these TCRs, the target antigens are not known. The sequenced sample consisted of blood, either unsorted or a sorted T cell fraction (not recorded which). Every receptor here comes from a male donor with ankylosing spondylitis.

The V call is TRBV10-2, the J call TRBJ2-5; either TRBD1 or TRBD2 may fit D (5 bases each). V was trimmed by 6 bases and J by 1 base, leaving 15 bases between them. The germline CDR1 and CDR2 sequences are WSHSY and SAAADI. This CDR3 comprises 15 residues. CDR3 DNA: TGCGCCAGCAGGTCCGGGACGTCACTCCAAGAGACCCAGTACTTC. Protein sequence: CASRSGTSLQETQYF.

There are a few counts of this clonotype. J is TRBJ2-7 and V is TRBV5-4; D not resolved. Germline assignment: CDR1 SGHNT and CDR2 YYREEE (reference sequence). V lost 4 bases, J lost 0 bases, and 11 bases lay in between. This CDR3 is built from 14 residues. The CDR3 loop is CASSTTESSYEQYV. In nucleotides, the CDR3 is TGTGCCAGCAGCACGACTGAAAGCTCCTACGAGCAGTACGTC.

This clonotype was picked up a small number of times. This sequence joins TRBV7-9 and TRBJ2-7; weak D call: TRBD2 (7 bases). Per the germline V gene, CDR1 is SEHNR and CDR2 is FQNEAQ (reference sequence). The length of the CDR3 is 16 residues. V was shortened by 5 bases and J by 1 base, with 18 bases between the two germline ends. CDR3 sequence reads: CASSTHYREGSYEQYF. The CDR3 bases are TGTGCCAGCAGCACTCACTACAGGGAGGGATCCTACGAGCAGTACTTC.

This clonotype was recorded at least ten times. CDR3 bases: TGTGCCAGCAAGGAGGAGTTGAGCTCCTACAATGAGCAGTTCTTC. It translates to CASKEELSSYNEQFF. V gene TRBV6-2 or TRBV6-3 combines with J gene TRBJ2-1, with a tentative D call TRBD2 (5 bases). CDR3 length: 15 amino acids. V was pared by 7 bases and J by 0 bases, with 13 bases between. Germline-derived CDR1 and CDR2 are MNHEY and SVGEGT.

This clonotype was seen ten or more times. The chain recombines TRBV11-2 with TRBJ2-1; unclear D gene. V lost 4 bases and J lost 2, with 12 bases in between. This CDR3 is built from 15 residues. The germline CDR1 and CDR2 sequences are SGHAT and FQNNGV. This CDR3 is CASSSPKLPYNEQFF. CDR3 nucleotide sequence: TGTGCCAGCAGCTCTCCCAAACTGCCCTACAATGAGCAGTTCTTC.

This clonotype showed up many times. V and J are TRBV10-1 and TRBJ1-1; no reliable D call. This CDR3 is built from 14 residues. Per germline, CDR1 WNHNN and CDR2 SYGVQD (reference sequence). The ends were cut back, 0 bases at V and 1 base at J, with 6 bases in the middle. The CDR3 sequence: CASSESRENTEAFF. As DNA, the CDR3 is TGCGCCAGCAGTGAGTCAAGGGAGAACACTGAAGCTTTCTTT.

This clonotype occurred a few times. The J gene is TRBJ2-1, the V gene TRBV12-3 or TRBV12-4; 14 bases align to TRBD2. The CDR3 has 15 amino acids. The V segment lost 4 bases and the J segment 9 bases; nucleotides outside the gene matches: 5. The CDR3 DNA reads TGTGCCAGCAGTTGGGGGACTAGCGGGAGTAGTGAGCAGTTCTTC. Translation gives CASSWGTSGSSEQFF.

This clonotype was picked up many times. V gene TRBV29-1 combines with J gene TRBJ2-1, with D unclear. CDR3 size: 14 residues. CDR1 is SQVTM, CDR2 ANQGSEA, per germline. Trimming left V 7 bases short and J 2 bases short, with 15 bases between. This chain's CDR3 is CSASDGWAYNEQFF. CDR3 sequence (DNA): TGCAGCGCCTCGGACGGGTGGGCCTACAATGAGCAGTTCTTC.

The rearrangement links TRBV3-1 to TRBJ2-1; D is perhaps TRBD1 (5 bases). The V end lost 3 bases, the J end lost 0 bases, and 12 bases lay between the germline ends. Germline V CDR1 and CDR2: LGHDT, YNNKEL (reference sequence). The CDR3 is 16 residues long. The CDR3, as DNA: TGTGCCAGCAGCCACGTTTTTGGACACTCCTACAATGAGCAGTTCTTC. Translated: CASSHVFGHSYNEQFF.

The chain employs TRBV5-6 and TRBJ2-1; the D gene is possibly TRBD2 (6 bases). The CDR3 contains 17 residues. V gave up 5 bases and J gave up 4 bases, with 22 bases separating them. Germline CDR1 is SGHDT and CDR2 is YYEEEE. The CDR3 DNA reads as TGTGCCAGCAGTTCTTGGACGGGGAGGACGGGATACAATGAGCAGTTCTTC. It yields the protein CASSSWTGRTGYNEQFF.

The chain combines TRBV27 with TRBJ2-1, with 10 bases identical to TRBD2. The length of the CDR3 is 17 residues. Germline V lookup: CDR1 MNHEY, CDR2 SMNVEV (reference sequence). V shed 3 bases, J shed 6 bases, and the junction held 11 bases outside the gene matches. CDR3 sequence reads: CASSFGLAGETRNEQFF. Here the CDR3 DNA reads TGTGCCAGCAGTTTCGGGCTAGCGGGAGAAACTCGCAATGAGCAGTTCTTC.

The chain combines TRBV2 with TRBJ2-3, with D hard to call. This CDR3 region has 16 residues. V dropped 4 bases and J dropped 5 bases, with 19 bases sitting between them. Germline V gives CDR1 SNHLY, CDR2 FYNNEI. The CDR3 DNA follows: TGTGCCAGCAGTGGCGGCATCACCAGTCACGGAGATACGCAGTATTTT. As protein: CASSGGITSHGDTQYF.

Many counts were recorded for this clonotype. This CDR3 is CSALLASSYNEQFF. CDR3 DNA: TGCAGTGCTTTACTAGCGAGCTCCTACAATGAGCAGTTCTTC. The chain employs TRBV20-1 and TRBJ2-1, with TRBD2 identical over 7 bases. The trim removed 5 bases at V and 0 bases at J, leaving 4 bases unmatched. Germline values: CDR1 DFQATT, CDR2 SNEGSKA (reference sequence). The CDR3 length is 14 residues.

This clonotype occurred a few times. The chain recombines TRBV3-1 with TRBJ2-3; either TRBD1 or TRBD2 may fit D (5 bases each). Germline CDR1 is LGHDT and CDR2 is YNNKEL (reference sequence). The CDR3 sequence is 17 residues long. V was pared by 5 bases and J by 3 bases, with 21 bases between. The CDR3 DNA sequence: TGTGCCAGCAGCGCTTTTGGGGCGAGGGAGCGGACAGATACGCAGTATTTT. It codes for CASSAFGARERTDTQYF.

This clonotype was seen more than once but under ten times. The chain links TRBV27 to TRBJ2-1; TRBD2 aligns across 9 bases. J lost 12 bases, V lost 0 bases, and 3 bases had no gene match. Germline CDR1 is MNHEY and CDR2 is SMNVEV (reference sequence). The CDR3 loop spans 13 amino acids. Here the CDR3 reads CASSLSGGLAQFF. CDR3 bases: TGTGCCAGCAGTTTATCTGGGGGACTAGCGCAGTTCTTC.

This clonotype was seen a few times. The rearrangement uses TRBV20-1 and TRBJ1-3; D call uncertain. Trimming took 5 bases from V and 4 from J, leaving 18 bases between them. Germline V gene lookup returns CDR1 DFQATT and CDR2 SNEGSKA (reference sequence). The CDR3 totals 15 residues. The CDR3 region has the DNA TGCAGTGCTGGCAGGACCCTGGCTGGAGGAAACACCATATATTTT. Amino acids: CSAGRTLAGGNTIYF.

This clonotype was found many times. The chain recombines TRBV11-1 with TRBJ2-3, with D perhaps given as TRBD1 or TRBD2 (6 bases each). The length of the CDR3 is 15 residues. Trimming stripped 5 bases from V and 0 bases from J, with 12 bases between. CDR1 is SGHAT and CDR2 is FQDESV in the germline V gene (reference sequence). CDR3: CASSRGTTSTDTQYF. For the CDR3, the DNA is TGTGCCAGCAGCCGCGGGACAACTAGCACAGATACGCAGTATTTT.

This clonotype was seen ten or more times. The chain has TRBV27 and TRBJ1-1, with TRBD1 as a possible D gene (5 bases). V lost 3 bases and J lost 3, with 17 bases in between. The CDR3 has 16 residues. In germline, CDR1 is MNHEY, CDR2 SMNVEV (reference sequence). CDR3 protein: CASSLEPAWGDTEAFF. Written as DNA, the CDR3 is TGTGCCAGCAGTTTGGAACCTGCTTGGGGCGACACTGAAGCTTTCTTT.

This clonotype was detected many times. J is TRBJ2-7 and V is TRBV20-1; 10 nucleotides line up with TRBD2. V shed 1 base and J 3 bases; nucleotides not matched to a gene: 0. The CDR3 extends over 13 amino acids. Looked up from germline, CDR1 is DFQATT and CDR2 is SNEGSKA (reference sequence). The CDR3, as DNA: TGCAGTGCTAGAGGACTAGCGGGCTACGAGCAGTACGTC. Translating gives CSARGLAGYEQYV.

This clonotype was observed many times. The chain employs TRBV4-1 and TRBJ2-1; no clear D gene. The ends were cut back, 0 bases at V and 8 bases at J, with 20 bases in the middle. Germline V gene data show CDR1 as MGHRA and CDR2 as YSYEKL. The CDR3 loop spans 17 amino acids. In nucleotides, the CDR3 is TGCGCCAGCAGCCAAGATGCGCTCCGGGCCCTAGGCTATGAGCAGTTCTTC. It is translated as CASSQDALRALGYEQFF.

This clonotype has ten or more counts. The CDR3 sequence: CASSLSGENTEAFF. The CDR3 DNA sequence: TGCGCCAGCAGCTTATCCGGGGAGAACACTGAAGCTTTCTTT. The chain has TRBV5-1 and TRBJ1-1; D gene unclear. Looked up from germline, CDR1 is SGHRS and CDR2 is YFSETQ. There are 14 residues in the CDR3. V was trimmed by 2 bases and J by 1 base, leaving 9 bases between them.